This T cell receptor (beta chain) was recovered during a study of CD8 T cells in Susac syndrome. The multiple sclerosis controls, all treatment-naive patients, had relapsing-remitting disease that was stable or active. The TEMRA cells underwent FACS enrichment, while the CD8+ and CD4+ T cells underwent negative isolation. Reverse transcription used about 0.45 to 1 ug RNA and random hexamers. One entry per CDR3 protein results from TCRdb running MiXCR on the immunoSEQ multiplex PCR reads. The table lists 180,000 or so distinct CDR3 sequences, 90% to 95% of them singletons. The germline V gene has CDR1 SGHNT and CDR2 YYREEE (reference sequence). V was shortened by 0 bases and J by 5 bases, with 17 bases between the two germline ends. The CDR3 consists of 16 residues.

The J gene is TRBJ1-2, the V gene TRBV5-4; D unclear. Sequencing used CD4+ T cells from PBMCs. The clonotype was recovered from a human donor with multiple sclerosis. CDR3 region: CASSLAGKARDYGYTF. CDR3 in DNA: TGTGCCAGCAGCTTGGCCGGGAAGGCGCGAGATTATGGCTACACCTTC.